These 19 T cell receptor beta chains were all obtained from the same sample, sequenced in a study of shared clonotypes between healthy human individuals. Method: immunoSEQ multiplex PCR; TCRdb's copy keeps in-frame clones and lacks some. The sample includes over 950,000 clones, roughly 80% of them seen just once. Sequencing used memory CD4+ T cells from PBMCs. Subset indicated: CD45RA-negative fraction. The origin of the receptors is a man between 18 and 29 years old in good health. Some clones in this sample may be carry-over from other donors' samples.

This CDR3 reads CASRLAGPLSTDTQYF. The DNA for the CDR3 is TGTGCCAGTAGGCTAGCGGGGCCGTTGAGCACAGATACGCAGTATTTT. The chain employs TRBV19 and TRBJ2-3; TRBD2 matches 9 bases. Germline loops: CDR1 LNHDA, CDR2 SQIVND (reference sequence). Trimming took 6 bases from V and 0 from J; bases not matched to a gene: 7. The CDR3 has 16 residues.

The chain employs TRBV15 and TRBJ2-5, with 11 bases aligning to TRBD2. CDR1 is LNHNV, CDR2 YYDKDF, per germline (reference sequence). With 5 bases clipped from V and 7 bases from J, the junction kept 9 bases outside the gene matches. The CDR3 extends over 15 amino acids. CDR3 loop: CATSPLAGGWGTQYF. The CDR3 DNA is TGTGCCACCAGCCCCCTAGCGGGAGGTTGGGGGACCCAGTACTTC. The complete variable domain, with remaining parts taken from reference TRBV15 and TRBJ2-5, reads DAMVIQNPRYQVTQFGKPVTLSCSQTLNHNVMYWYQQKSSQAPKLLFHYYDKDFNNEADTPDNFQSRRPNTSFCFLDIRSPGLGDTAMYLCATSPLAGGWGTQYFGPGTRLLVL.

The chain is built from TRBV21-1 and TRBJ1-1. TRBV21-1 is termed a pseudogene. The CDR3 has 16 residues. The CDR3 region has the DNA TGTGCCAGCAGCAAAGACGACGCGGGCGAGCGAACTGAAGCTTTCTTT. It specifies CASSKDDAGERTEAFF.

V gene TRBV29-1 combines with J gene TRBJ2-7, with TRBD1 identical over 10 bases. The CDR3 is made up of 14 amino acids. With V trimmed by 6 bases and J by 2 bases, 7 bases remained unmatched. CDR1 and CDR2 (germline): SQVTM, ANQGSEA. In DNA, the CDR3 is TGCAGCGTCACCGGACAGGGGGTCCCCTACGAGCAGTACTTC. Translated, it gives CSVTGQGVPYEQYF.

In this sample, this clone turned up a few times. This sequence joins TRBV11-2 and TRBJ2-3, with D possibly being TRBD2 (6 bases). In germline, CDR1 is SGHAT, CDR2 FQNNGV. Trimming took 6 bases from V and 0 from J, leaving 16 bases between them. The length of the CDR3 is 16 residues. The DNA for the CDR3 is TGTGCCAGCAGGATTAGTAGCGGAGCTAGCACAGATACGCAGTATTTT. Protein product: CASRISSGASTDTQYF.

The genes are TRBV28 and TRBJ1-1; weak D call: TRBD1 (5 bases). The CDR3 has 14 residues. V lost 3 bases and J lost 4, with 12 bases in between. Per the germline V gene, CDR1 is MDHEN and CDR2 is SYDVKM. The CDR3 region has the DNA TGTGCCAGCAGTTTGGAAGGGGTGGGCACTGAAGCTTTCTTT. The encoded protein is CASSLEGVGTEAFF.

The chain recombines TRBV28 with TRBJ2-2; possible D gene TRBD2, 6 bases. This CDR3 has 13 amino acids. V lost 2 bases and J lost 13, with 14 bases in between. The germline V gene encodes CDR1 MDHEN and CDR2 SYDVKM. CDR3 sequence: CASSLPPGVALFF. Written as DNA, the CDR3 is TGTGCCAGCAGTTTACCTCCGGGGGTCGCGCTGTTTTTT.

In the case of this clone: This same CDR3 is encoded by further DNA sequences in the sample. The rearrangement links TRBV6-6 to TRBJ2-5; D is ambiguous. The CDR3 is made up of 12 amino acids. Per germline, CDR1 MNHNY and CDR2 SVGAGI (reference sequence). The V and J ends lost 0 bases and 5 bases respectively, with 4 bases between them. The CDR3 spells CASSYSRETQYF. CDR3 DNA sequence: TGTGCCAGCAGTTACTCACGGGAGACCCAGTACTTC.

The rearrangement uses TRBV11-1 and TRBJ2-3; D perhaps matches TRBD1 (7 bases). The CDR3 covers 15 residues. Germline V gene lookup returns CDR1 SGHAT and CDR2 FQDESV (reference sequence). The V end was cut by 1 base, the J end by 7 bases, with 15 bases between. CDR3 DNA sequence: TGTGCCAGCAGCTTAGTCACGGCAGGGGGGTATACGCAGTATTTT. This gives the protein CASSLVTAGGYTQYF.

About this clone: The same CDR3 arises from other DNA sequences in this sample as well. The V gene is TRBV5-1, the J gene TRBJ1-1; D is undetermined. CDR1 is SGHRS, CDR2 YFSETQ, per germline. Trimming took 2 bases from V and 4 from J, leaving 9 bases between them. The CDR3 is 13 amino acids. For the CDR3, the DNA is TGCGCCAGCAGCTTAGCCGAGGGCACTGAAGCTTTCTTT. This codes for CASSLAEGTEAFF.

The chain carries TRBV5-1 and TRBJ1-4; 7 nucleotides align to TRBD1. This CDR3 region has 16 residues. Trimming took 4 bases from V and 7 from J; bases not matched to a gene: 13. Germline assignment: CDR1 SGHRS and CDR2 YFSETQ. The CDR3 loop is CASSVGGGGAGEKLFF. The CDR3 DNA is TGCGCCAGCAGCGTAGGGGGAGGGGGCGCAGGTGAAAAACTGTTTTTT.

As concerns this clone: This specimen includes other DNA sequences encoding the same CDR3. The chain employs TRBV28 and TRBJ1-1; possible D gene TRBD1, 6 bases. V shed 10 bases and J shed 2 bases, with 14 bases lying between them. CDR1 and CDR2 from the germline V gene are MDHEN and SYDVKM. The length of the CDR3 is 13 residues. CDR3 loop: CATVPGVNTEAFF. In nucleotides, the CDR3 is TGTGCCACCGTCCCAGGGGTTAACACTGAAGCTTTCTTT.

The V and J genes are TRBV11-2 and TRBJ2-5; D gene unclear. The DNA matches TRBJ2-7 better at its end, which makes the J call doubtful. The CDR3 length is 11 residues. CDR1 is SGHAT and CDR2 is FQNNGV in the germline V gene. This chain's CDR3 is CASSSRYEQYF. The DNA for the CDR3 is TGTGCCAGCAGCTCCCGCTACGAGCAGTACTTC.

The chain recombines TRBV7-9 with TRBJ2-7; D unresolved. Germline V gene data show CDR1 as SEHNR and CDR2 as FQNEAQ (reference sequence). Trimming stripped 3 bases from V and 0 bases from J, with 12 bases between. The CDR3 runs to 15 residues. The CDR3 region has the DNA TGTGCCAGCAGCTTCGGGCAGGACCCCTCCTACGAGCAGTACTTC. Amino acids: CASSFGQDPSYEQYF.

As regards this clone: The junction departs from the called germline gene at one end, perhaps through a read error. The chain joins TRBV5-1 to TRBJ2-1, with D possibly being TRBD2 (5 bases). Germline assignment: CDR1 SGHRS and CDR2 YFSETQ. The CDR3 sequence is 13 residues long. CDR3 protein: CASRPTDYSEQFF. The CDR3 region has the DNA TGCGCCAGCAGACCCACAGACTACAGTGAGCAGTTCTTC.

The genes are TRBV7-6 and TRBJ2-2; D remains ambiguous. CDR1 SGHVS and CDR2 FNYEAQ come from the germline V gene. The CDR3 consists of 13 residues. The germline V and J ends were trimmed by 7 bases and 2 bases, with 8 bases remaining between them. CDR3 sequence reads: CASNSANTGELFF. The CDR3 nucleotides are TGTGCCAGCAACTCCGCCAACACCGGGGAGCTGTTTTTT. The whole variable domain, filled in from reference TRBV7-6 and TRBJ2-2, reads GAGVSQSPRYKVTKRGQDVALRCDPISGHVSLYWYRQALGQGPEFLTYFNYEAQQDKSGLPNDRFSAERPEGSISTLTIQRTEQRDSAMYRCASNSANTGELFFGEGSRLTVL.

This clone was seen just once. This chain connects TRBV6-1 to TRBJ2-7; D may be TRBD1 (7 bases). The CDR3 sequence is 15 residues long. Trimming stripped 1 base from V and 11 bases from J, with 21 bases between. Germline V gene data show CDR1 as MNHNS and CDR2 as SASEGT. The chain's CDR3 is CASSEDPGGRYGEYF. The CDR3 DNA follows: TGTGCCAGCAGTGAAGATCCAGGGGGGCGATATGGGGAGTACTTC.

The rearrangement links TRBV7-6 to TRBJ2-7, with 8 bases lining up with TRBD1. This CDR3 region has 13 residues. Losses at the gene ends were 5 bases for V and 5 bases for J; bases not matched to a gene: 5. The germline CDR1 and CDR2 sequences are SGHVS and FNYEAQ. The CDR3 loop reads CASSPQTGDEQYF. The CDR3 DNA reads TGTGCCAGCAGCCCCCAGACAGGGGACGAGCAGTACTTC.

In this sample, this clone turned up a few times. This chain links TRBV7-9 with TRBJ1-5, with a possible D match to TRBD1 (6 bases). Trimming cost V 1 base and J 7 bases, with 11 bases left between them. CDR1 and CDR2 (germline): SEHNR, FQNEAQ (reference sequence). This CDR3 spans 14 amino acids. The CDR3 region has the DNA TGTGCCAGCAGCTTAGGGGGACAATACCAGCCCCAGCATTTT. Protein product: CASSLGGQYQPQHF.